The 28 T cell receptor beta chains given below trace back to one sample, sequenced in a study of blood T cell repertoires in COVID-19. Only in-frame clones appear in the TCRdb table, and some are missing; sequencing was by immunoSEQ multiplex PCR. The sample lists about 140,000 clones, 70% to 85% occurring once. The sample consisted of peripheral blood. All receptors come from a man between 60 and 70 years old with active or convalescent COVID-19.

DNA for the CDR3: TGTGCCAGCAGTTTATTAGGAGCGGGAAATGAGCAGTTCTTC. Translating gives CASSLLGAGNEQFF. The chain has TRBV28 and TRBJ2-1; 7 bases line up with TRBD2. V shed 1 base, J shed 7 bases, and the junction held 4 bases outside the gene matches. The CDR3 is 14 amino acids. Germline CDR1 MDHEN, CDR2 SYDVKM.

This clone appeared a few times. The chain couples TRBV9 to TRBJ2-1; 7 bases are a match to TRBD2. CDR3 length: 16 residues. The germline V gene encodes CDR1 SGDLS and CDR2 YYNGEE. Trimming removed 0 bases from V and 4 bases from J; junction bases left unmatched: 7. CDR3 in amino acids: CASSVEGIAGYNEQFF. CDR3 in DNA: TGTGCCAGCAGCGTAGAGGGAATAGCGGGTTACAATGAGCAGTTCTTC.

The chain joins TRBV12-5 to TRBJ2-2; D remains unclear. The germline V gene encodes CDR1 LGHNT and CDR2 FRNRAP. The V end lost 7 bases, the J end lost 9 bases, and 12 bases lay between the germline ends. The CDR3 contains 12 residues. The CDR3 DNA sequence: TGTGCTAGTGCCCCTGAAGCCCGGGAGCTGTTTTTT. Encoded protein: CASAPEARELFF.

The genes are TRBV6-5 and TRBJ1-3; 8 positions agree with TRBD1. The ends lost 4 bases at V and 2 bases at J; junction bases unmatched: 1. The CDR3 runs 14 residues. The germline V gene encodes CDR1 MNHEY and CDR2 SVGAGI. CDR3 nucleotides: TGTGCCAGCAGTTCGACAGGGGCTGGAAACACCATATATTTT. Protein sequence: CASSSTGAGNTIYF.

This rearrangement joins TRBV28 to TRBJ2-7; D not certain. Between the trimmed V and J ends, which lost 2 bases and 4 bases, there was a span of 9 bases. There are 13 residues in the CDR3. CDR1 is MDHEN and CDR2 is SYDVKM in the germline V gene. CDR3 residues: CASSLNSRYEQYF. CDR3 bases: TGTGCCAGCAGTTTAAACAGTCGGTACGAGCAGTACTTC.

J is TRBJ1-1 and V is TRBV28; possibly TRBD1 for D (6 bases). V was cut by 6 bases and J by 1 base, with 27 bases left in between. The CDR3 runs to 19 residues. Germline CDR1 and CDR2: MDHEN and SYDVKM. The CDR3 nucleotides read TGTGCCAGCAGGACCCATTCCGACAGGTGGGGGATCCGGAACACTGAAGCTTTCTTT. Translation: CASRTHSDRWGIRNTEAFF. Together with reference TRBV28 and TRBJ1-1, the CDR3 gives the full variable domain: DVKVTQSSRYLVKRTGEKVFLECVQDMDHENMFWYRQDPGLGLRLIYFSYDVKMKEKGDIPEGYSVSREKKERFSLILESASTNQTSMYLCASRTHSDRWGIRNTEAFFGQGTRLTVV.

V usage is TRBV5-4 and J usage is TRBJ2-7, with 10 bases identical to TRBD1. CDR1 and CDR2 from the germline V gene are SGHNT and YYREEE (reference sequence). This CDR3 spans 14 amino acids. Germline trimming cut 4 bases from V and 6 bases from J; bases unmatched to any gene: 7. The chain's CDR3 is CASSHQGQGREQYF. The CDR3 DNA reads as TGTGCCAGCAGCCACCAGGGACAGGGGCGCGAGCAGTACTTC.

This clone has a single count. V and J are TRBV5-8 and TRBJ2-5; 7 nucleotides align to TRBD1. The CDR3 length is 14 residues. The V and J ends lost 4 bases and 4 bases, in that order; junction bases with no gene match: 7. Germline values: CDR1 SGHTS, CDR2 YDEGEE. CDR3 sequence (DNA): TGTGCCAGCAGCGGGGAGACAGGGAGAGAGACCCAGTACTTC. This codes for CASSGETGRETQYF.

This chain links TRBV24-1 with TRBJ2-3, with 11 bases that match TRBD2. V trimming: 5 bases; J trimming: 3 bases; junction bases outside the gene matches: 0. Germline values: CDR1 KGHDR, CDR2 SFDVKD. The CDR3 extends over 14 amino acids. The CDR3 nucleotides read TGTGCCACCAGTGGACTAGCGGGAACAGATACGCAGTATTTT. Amino acid sequence: CATSGLAGTDTQYF.

The chain links TRBV12-3 or TRBV12-4 to TRBJ1-2, with D maybe TRBD1 (5 bases). Trimming left V 3 bases short and J 5 bases short, with 10 bases between. The CDR3 is 13 residues long. CDR3 bases: TGTGCCAGCAGTTTCTCGGCAGGGTATGGCTACACCTTC. Its protein product is CASSFSAGYGYTF.

The chain links TRBV6-5 to TRBJ1-5; D remains ambiguous. The CDR3 is made up of 15 amino acids. Germline values: CDR1 MNHEY, CDR2 SVGAGI. Trimming left V 0 bases short and J 0 bases short, with 6 bases between. CDR3 amino acids: CASSYSTYSNQPQHF. The CDR3 coding sequence is TGTGCCAGCAGTTACTCCACATATAGCAATCAGCCCCAGCATTTT.

This rearrangement joins TRBV6-2 or TRBV6-3 to TRBJ1-1; possible D gene TRBD1, 6 bases. V shed 2 bases and J shed 1 base, with 14 bases lying between them. The germline CDR1 and CDR2 sequences are MNHEY and SVGEGT. The CDR3 is 16 residues long. CDR3: CASSYLIGGQNTEAFF. Here the CDR3 DNA reads TGTGCCAGCAGTTACCTCATCGGGGGGCAGAACACTGAAGCTTTCTTT.

The chain links TRBV19 to TRBJ1-3; 7 bases fit TRBD1. J lost 6 bases, V lost 5 bases, and 10 bases had no gene match. CDR1 is LNHDA and CDR2 is SQIVND in the germline V gene (reference sequence). The CDR3 length is 15 residues. CDR3 DNA sequence: TGTGCCAGTAGTGACCCCGGGACAGCGAAAAACACCATATATTTT. It yields the protein CASSDPGTAKNTIYF.

This clone was found once. The chain has TRBV5-5 and TRBJ1-1, with 7 nucleotides matching TRBD1. Germline trimming cut 4 bases from V and 1 base from J; bases unmatched to any gene: 4. The CDR3 runs 14 residues. Germline V gives CDR1 SGHKS, CDR2 YYEKEE (reference sequence). The CDR3: CASSPWTGNTEAFF. As DNA, the CDR3 is TGTGCCAGCAGCCCCTGGACAGGGAACACTGAAGCTTTCTTT.

The rearrangement joins TRBV4-3 to TRBJ1-3; possibly TRBD1 for D (5 bases). V lost 3 bases, J lost 0 bases, and 12 bases lay in between. Germline CDR1 LGHNA, CDR2 YSLEER. The CDR3 is made up of 16 amino acids. The CDR3 is CASSQQTVGSGNTIYF. The CDR3 coding sequence is TGCGCCAGCAGCCAGCAGACAGTAGGCTCTGGAAACACCATATATTTT.

The chain carries TRBV20-1 and TRBJ2-7; D gene uncertain. CDR1 is DFQATT and CDR2 is SNEGSKA in the germline V gene (reference sequence). V lost 3 bases and J lost 2, with 8 bases in between. The CDR3 is 12 amino acids. CDR3 in amino acids: CSASILTYEQYV. CDR3 bases: TGCAGTGCTAGTATCCTAACCTACGAGCAGTACGTC.

This chain connects TRBV4-1 to TRBJ1-1; D is uncertain. The V end lost 0 bases, the J end lost 1 base, and 6 bases lay between the germline ends. The germline V gene has CDR1 MGHRA and CDR2 YSYEKL. This CDR3 spans 14 amino acids. The CDR3 protein is CASSQDLRNTEAFF. The CDR3 DNA sequence: TGCGCCAGCAGCCAAGATCTGAGGAACACTGAAGCTTTCTTT.

The chain employs TRBV27 and TRBJ1-6, with D uncertain. In germline, CDR1 is MNHEY, CDR2 SMNVEV (reference sequence). V was clipped by 3 bases and J by 7 bases, with 16 bases between them. The CDR3 length is 16 residues. The CDR3 sequence: CASSFEPYPGNSPLHF. In DNA form, the CDR3 reads TGTGCCAGCAGTTTTGAGCCTTACCCGGGAAATTCACCCCTCCACTTT.

Only a few counts were recorded for this clone. The gene calls are TRBV3-1 (or the pseudogene TRBV3-2) and TRBJ1-3, with no clear D. Looked up from germline, CDR1 is LGHDT and CDR2 is YNNKEL (reference sequence). Trimming took 1 base from V and 0 from J, leaving 13 bases between them. This CDR3 is 17 amino acids long. As DNA, the CDR3 is TGTGCCAGCAGCCAAGTTGCCCGGACTTACTCTGGAAACACCATATATTTT. As protein: CASSQVARTYSGNTIYF.

The chain uses TRBV6-1 and TRBJ1-5; 9 positions match TRBD1. Germline V gene lookup returns CDR1 MNHNS and CDR2 SASEGT. Trimming at V came to 4 bases and at J to 2 bases, leaving 9 bases not matched to a gene. The CDR3 has 17 residues. The CDR3 DNA reads TGTGCCAGCAGTGGGGGCCCACAGGGGGCTGGCAATCAGCCCCAGCATTTT. Encoded protein: CASSGGPQGAGNQPQHF.

The genes are TRBV4-1 and TRBJ1-2, with D tentatively TRBD1 (5 bases). CDR1 is MGHRA, CDR2 YSYEKL, per germline. The ends were cut back, 0 bases at V and 7 bases at J, with 15 bases in the middle. The CDR3 consists of 15 residues. The CDR3 DNA follows: TGCGCCAGCAGCCAAGATGGTGAGGGACTGGGTGGCTACACCTTC. Translating gives CASSQDGEGLGGYTF.

The genes are TRBV7-9 and TRBJ2-1; possibly TRBD2 for D (5 bases). Germline loops: CDR1 SEHNR, CDR2 FQNEAQ (reference sequence). This CDR3 is 15 amino acids long. V was pared by 1 base and J by 0 bases, with 7 bases between. This chain's CDR3 is CASSLGSASYNEQFF. Written as DNA, the CDR3 is TGTGCCAGCAGCTTAGGTAGCGCCTCCTACAATGAGCAGTTCTTC.

The chain links TRBV5-4 to TRBJ2-3, with 9 bases matching TRBD2. Per the germline V gene, CDR1 is SGHNT and CDR2 is YYREEE (reference sequence). V lost 3 bases, J lost 1 base, and 3 bases stayed unmatched. This CDR3 region has 15 residues. CDR3 sequence (DNA): TGTGCCAGCAGCTACGTAGCGGGAGGCACAGATACGCAGTATTTT. Protein product: CASSYVAGGTDTQYF.

J is TRBJ2-3 and V is TRBV6-2 or TRBV6-3, with TRBD2 identical over 9 bases. V lost 6 bases to trimming and J lost 5 bases; unmatched junction nucleotides: 9. This CDR3 spans 15 amino acids. Per germline, CDR1 MNHEY and CDR2 SVGEGT. The CDR3 DNA reads as TGTGCCAGCAGCCAACTAGCGGGCTTGGGAGATACGCAGTATTTT. Translation gives CASSQLAGLGDTQYF.

V and J are TRBV3-1 (or the pseudogene TRBV3-2) and TRBJ2-6, with 8 bases that match TRBD1. The germline V gene encodes CDR1 LGHDT and CDR2 YNNKEL (reference sequence). The CDR3 is made up of 15 amino acids. The V gene end was trimmed by 4 bases and the J gene end by 2 bases; junction bases not matched to a gene: 1. CDR3: CASSPQGAGANVLTF. DNA of the CDR3: TGTGCCAGCAGCCCACAGGGGGCTGGGGCCAACGTCCTGACTTTC.

V is TRBV4-3 and J is TRBJ2-1; a possible D gene is TRBD1 (5 bases). The germline V gene has CDR1 LGHNA and CDR2 YSLEER. CDR3 length: 14 amino acids. V lost 2 bases, J lost 6 bases, and 11 bases lay in between. The CDR3 DNA is TGCGCCAGCAGCCAACCGGACACCTCCAATGAGCAGTTCTTC. This gives the protein CASSQPDTSNEQFF.

V gene TRBV12-5 combines with J gene TRBJ2-1; TRBD2 agrees at 9 bases. In germline, CDR1 is LGHNT, CDR2 FRNRAP. Trimming removed 2 bases from V and 1 base from J; junction bases left unmatched: 6. The CDR3 length is 17 residues. The DNA for the CDR3 is TGTGCTAGTGGTTTGCCCTTTAGCGGGAGTTCCTACAATGAGCAGTTCTTC. Residues: CASGLPFSGSSYNEQFF.

The chain uses TRBV30 and TRBJ2-1; 10 bases are shared with TRBD1. Unmatched junction bases numbered 9, after V lost 7 bases and J lost 6 bases. Germline assignment: CDR1 GTSNPN and CDR2 SVGIG (reference sequence). The CDR3 spans 14 residues. CDR3 loop: CASPGTGVPNEQFF. In DNA form, the CDR3 reads TGTGCCTCCCCCGGGACAGGGGTCCCCAATGAGCAGTTCTTC.